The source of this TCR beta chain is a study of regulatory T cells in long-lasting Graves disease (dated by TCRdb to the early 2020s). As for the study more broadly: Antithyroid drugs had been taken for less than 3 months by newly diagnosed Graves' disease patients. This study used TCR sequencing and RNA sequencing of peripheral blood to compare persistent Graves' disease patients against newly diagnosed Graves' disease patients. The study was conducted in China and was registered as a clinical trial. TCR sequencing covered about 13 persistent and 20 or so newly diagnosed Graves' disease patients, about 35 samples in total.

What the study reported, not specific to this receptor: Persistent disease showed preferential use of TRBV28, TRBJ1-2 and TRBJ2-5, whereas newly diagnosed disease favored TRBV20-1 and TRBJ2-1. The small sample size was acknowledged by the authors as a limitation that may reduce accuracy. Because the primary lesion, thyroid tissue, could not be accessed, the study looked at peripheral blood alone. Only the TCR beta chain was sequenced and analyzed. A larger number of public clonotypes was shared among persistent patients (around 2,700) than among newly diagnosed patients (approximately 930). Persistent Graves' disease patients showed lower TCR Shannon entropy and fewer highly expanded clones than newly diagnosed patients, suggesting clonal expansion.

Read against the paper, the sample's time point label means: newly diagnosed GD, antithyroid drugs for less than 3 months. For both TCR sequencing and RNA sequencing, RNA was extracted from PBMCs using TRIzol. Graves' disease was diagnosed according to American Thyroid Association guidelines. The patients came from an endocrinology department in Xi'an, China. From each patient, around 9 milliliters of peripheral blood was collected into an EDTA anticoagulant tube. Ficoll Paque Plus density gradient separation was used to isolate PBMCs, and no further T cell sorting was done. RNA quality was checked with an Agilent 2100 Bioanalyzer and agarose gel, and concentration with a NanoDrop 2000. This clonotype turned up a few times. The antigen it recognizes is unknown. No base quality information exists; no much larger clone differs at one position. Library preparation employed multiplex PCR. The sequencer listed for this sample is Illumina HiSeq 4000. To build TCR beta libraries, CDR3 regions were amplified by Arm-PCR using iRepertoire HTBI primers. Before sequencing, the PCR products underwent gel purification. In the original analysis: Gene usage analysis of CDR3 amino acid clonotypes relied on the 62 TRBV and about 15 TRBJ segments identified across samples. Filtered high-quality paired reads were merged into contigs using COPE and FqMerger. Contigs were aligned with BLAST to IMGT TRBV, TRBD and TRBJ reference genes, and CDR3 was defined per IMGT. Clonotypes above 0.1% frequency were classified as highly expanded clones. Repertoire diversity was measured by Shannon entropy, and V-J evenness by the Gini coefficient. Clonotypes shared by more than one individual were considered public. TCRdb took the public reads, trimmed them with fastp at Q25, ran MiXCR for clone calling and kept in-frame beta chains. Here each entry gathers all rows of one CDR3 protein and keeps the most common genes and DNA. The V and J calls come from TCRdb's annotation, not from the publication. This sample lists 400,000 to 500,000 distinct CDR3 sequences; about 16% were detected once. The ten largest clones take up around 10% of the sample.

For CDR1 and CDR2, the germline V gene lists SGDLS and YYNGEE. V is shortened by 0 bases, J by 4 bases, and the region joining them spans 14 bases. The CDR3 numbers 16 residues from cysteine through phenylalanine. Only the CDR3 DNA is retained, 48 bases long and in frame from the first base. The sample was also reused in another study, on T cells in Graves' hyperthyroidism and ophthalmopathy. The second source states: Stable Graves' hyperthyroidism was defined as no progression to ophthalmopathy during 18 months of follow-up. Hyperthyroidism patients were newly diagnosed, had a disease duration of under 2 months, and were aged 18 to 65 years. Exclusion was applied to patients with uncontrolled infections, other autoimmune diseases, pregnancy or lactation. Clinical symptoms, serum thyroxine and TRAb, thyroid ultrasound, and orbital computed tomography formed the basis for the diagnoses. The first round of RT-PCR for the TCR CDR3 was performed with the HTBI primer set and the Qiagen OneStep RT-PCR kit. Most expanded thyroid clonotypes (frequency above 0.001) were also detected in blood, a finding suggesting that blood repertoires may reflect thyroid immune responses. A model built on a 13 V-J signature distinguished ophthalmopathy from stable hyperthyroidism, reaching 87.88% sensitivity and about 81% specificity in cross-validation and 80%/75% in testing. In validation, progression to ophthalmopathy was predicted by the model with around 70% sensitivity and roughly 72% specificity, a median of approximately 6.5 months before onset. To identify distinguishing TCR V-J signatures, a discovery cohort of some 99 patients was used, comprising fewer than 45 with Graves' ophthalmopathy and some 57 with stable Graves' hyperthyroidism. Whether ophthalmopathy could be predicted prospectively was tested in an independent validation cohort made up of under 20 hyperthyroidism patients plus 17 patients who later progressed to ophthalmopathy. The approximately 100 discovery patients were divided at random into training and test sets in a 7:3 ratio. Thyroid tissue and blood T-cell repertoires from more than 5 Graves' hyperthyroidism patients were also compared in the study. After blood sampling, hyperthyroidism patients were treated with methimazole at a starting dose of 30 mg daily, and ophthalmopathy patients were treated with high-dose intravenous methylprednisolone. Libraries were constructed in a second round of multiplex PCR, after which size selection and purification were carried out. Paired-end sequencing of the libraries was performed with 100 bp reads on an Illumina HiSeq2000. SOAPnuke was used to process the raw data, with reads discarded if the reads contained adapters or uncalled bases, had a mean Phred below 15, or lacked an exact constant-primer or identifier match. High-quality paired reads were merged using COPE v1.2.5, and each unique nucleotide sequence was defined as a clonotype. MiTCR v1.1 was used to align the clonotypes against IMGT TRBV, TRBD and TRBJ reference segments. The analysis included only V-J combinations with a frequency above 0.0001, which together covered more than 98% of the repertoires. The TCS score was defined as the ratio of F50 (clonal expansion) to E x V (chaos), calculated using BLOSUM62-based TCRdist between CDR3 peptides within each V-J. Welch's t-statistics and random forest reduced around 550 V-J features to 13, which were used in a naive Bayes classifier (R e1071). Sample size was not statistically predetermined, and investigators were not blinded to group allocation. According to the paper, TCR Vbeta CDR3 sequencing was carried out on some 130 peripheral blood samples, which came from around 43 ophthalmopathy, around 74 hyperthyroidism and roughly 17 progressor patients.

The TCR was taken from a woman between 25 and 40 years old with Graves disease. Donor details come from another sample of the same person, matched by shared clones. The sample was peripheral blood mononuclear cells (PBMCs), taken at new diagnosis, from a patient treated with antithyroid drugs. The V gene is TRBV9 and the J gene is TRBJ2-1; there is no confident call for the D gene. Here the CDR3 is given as CASSVATRWPYNEQFF. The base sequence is TGTGCCAGCAGCGTAGCGACACGTTGGCCTTACAATGAGCAGTTCTTC.